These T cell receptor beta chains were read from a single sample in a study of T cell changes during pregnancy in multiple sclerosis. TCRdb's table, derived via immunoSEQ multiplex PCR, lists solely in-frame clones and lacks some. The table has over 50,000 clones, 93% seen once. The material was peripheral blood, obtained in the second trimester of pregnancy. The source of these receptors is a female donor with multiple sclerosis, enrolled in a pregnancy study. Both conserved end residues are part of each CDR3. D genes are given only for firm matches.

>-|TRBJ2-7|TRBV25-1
CASSAFYEQYF
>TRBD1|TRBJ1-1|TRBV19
CASSRQGAPHTEAFF
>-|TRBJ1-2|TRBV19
CASSIQRQGYGYTF
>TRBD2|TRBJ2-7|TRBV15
CATSRGLAGQRAYEQYF
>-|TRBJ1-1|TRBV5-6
CASSFTGVGFNTEAFF
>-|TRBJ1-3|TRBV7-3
CASSSPGLTGGNTIYF
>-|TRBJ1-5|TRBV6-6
CASSYRGQQQPQHF
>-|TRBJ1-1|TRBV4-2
CASSQERQGLLAFF
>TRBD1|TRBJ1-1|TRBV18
CASSLRTGRNTEAFF
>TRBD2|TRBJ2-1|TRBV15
CATSPGLALVNEQFF
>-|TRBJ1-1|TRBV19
CATRGVNTEAFF
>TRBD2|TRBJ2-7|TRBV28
CASSSGTTFSYEQYF
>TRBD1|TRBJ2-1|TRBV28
CASSSATGTGSYNEQFF
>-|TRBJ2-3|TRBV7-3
CASSFVGLREKITSTDTQYF
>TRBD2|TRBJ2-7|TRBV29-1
CGVGGGLSYEQYF
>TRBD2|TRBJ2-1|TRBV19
CASSIGLAGASEQFF
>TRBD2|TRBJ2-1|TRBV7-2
CASSLVSSGSYNEQFF
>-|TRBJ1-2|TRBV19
CASSMGQGLNYGYTF
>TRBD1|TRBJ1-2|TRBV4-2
CATTYGRGHGYTF
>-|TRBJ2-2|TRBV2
CASSDGPGGGELFF
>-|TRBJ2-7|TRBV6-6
CASSYSSAYEQYF
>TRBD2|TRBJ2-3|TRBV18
CASSLYFGRASTDTQYF
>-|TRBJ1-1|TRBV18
CASSPFGQGNTEAFF
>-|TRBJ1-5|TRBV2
CASRGHRGQPQHF
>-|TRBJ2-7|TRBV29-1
CSVRDSGYEQYF
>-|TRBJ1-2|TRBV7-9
CASSSPPVNYGYTF
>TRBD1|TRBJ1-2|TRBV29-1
CSVTTGGDYGYTF
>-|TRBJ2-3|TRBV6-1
CASSGTTRTDTQYF
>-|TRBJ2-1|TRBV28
CASSQQYNEQFF
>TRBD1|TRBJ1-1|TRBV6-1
CASSEAGGTNTEAFF